A selection of T cell receptor beta chains follows, all from one sample in a study of blood T cell repertoires in COVID-19. Generated by immunoSEQ multiplex PCR, the TCRdb table keeps only in-frame clones and is missing some. The sample lists hundreds of thousands of clones, roughly 91% occurring once. Sequencing used peripheral blood. These receptors came from a woman aged 40-49 years who had recovered from COVID-19. Both conserved end residues are part of each CDR3. A D gene is named only where the DNA matches it firmly. The size of a clone is reported for some rows only, either as once, few or many, or as a class for expanded clones.

length	D	V	J	size	CDR3	DNA
16	TRBD2	TRBV15	TRBJ2-5	NA	CATSRPRGLAEETQYF	TGTGCCACCAGCAGACCCCGGGGTCTAGCGGAGGAGACCCAGTACTTC
14	TRBD1	TRBV7-2	TRBJ1-2	few	CASSLVQGARGYTF	TGTGCCAGCAGCTTAGTTCAGGGGGCGCGTGGCTACACCTTC
13	TRBD1	TRBV10-3	TRBJ1-2	NA	CAISDGTGGGYTF	TGTGCCATCAGTGACGGGACAGGGGGCGGCTACACCTTC
14	NA	TRBV15	TRBJ1-5	NA	CATKRRDGVGPQHF	TGTGCCACCAAAAGGCGGGACGGCGTGGGGCCCCAGCATTTT
17	TRBD2	TRBV29-1	TRBJ2-7	NA	CSVRGASGSPSSYEQYF	TGCAGCGTCCGGGGAGCTAGCGGGAGCCCGAGCTCCTACGAGCAGTACTTC
15	TRBD1	TRBV5-1	TRBJ1-2	NA	CASSSPTGVGDGYTF	TGCGCCAGCAGCTCGCCAACAGGGGTGGGGGATGGCTACACCTTC
21	TRBD1	TRBV30	TRBJ1-1	NA	CAWSVQRKWDSRLPKNTEAFF	TGTGCCTGGAGTGTACAAAGGAAATGGGACAGCAGACTACCCAAGAACACTGAAGCTTTCTTT
12	NA	TRBV7-9	TRBJ1-2	NA	CASSLSLGLYTF	TGTGCCAGCAGCCTCTCCCTGGGGCTCTACACCTTC
15	TRBD1	TRBV6-5	TRBJ1-3	NA	CASSQQGFSGNTIYF	TGTGCCAGCAGTCAACAGGGGTTCTCTGGAAACACCATATATTTT
16	TRBD2	TRBV5-8	TRBJ2-3	NA	CASSRGVAGGTDTQYF	TGTGCCAGCAGCCGGGGTGTGGCGGGAGGTACAGATACGCAGTATTTT
13	NA	TRBV7-2	TRBJ2-3	NA	CASGDIWRGPAYF	TGTGCCAGCGGTGACATTTGGCGGGGACCCGCTTATTTT
16	TRBD2	TRBV25-1	TRBJ2-2	NA	CASSGREWSDTGELFF	TGTGCCAGCAGTGGGCGGGAGTGGTCGGACACCGGGGAGCTGTTTTTT
11	NA	TRBV12-3/TRBV12-4	TRBJ1-2	many	CASRAGYGYTF	TGTGCCAGCAGGGCAGGCTATGGCTACACCTTC
17	TRBD1	TRBV27	TRBJ1-6	NA	CASSLFPHRGHNSPLHF	TGTGCCAGCAGTTTATTCCCCCACAGGGGTCATAATTCACCCCTCCACTTT
11	NA	TRBV3-1/TRBV3-2	TRBJ1-1	NA	CASSQGPEAFF	TGTGCCAGCAGCCAGGGGCCCGAAGCTTTCTTT
16	TRBD1	TRBV25-1	TRBJ2-3	NA	CASSEWGTASTDTQYF	TGTGCCAGCAGTGAATGGGGGACAGCAAGCACAGATACGCAGTATTTT
15	NA	TRBV25-1	TRBJ1-4	NA	CASSPPDRFYEKLFF	TGTGCCAGCAGTCCCCCGGACAGATTTTATGAAAAACTGTTTTTT
15	NA	TRBV9	TRBJ1-4	NA	CASSVGPGTNEKLFF	TGTGCCAGCAGCGTAGGCCCAGGGACTAATGAAAAACTGTTTTTT
15	TRBD1	TRBV5-8	TRBJ1-5	NA	CASSLVQGEGQPQHF	TGTGCCAGCAGCTTGGTACAGGGGGAGGGGCAGCCCCAGCATTTT
18	TRBD1	TRBV11-2	TRBJ2-7	NA	CASSRNRDRGLSSYEQYF	TGTGCCAGCAGCCGTAACCGGGACAGGGGGCTCAGCTCCTACGAGCAGTACTTC
11	NA	TRBV20-1	TRBJ2-1	NA	CSAMRANEQFF	TGCAGTGCTATGCGGGCCAATGAGCAGTTCTTC
14	NA	TRBV25-1	TRBJ2-5	NA	CASSEQNRGGTQYF	TGTGCCAGCAGTGAACAAAACAGGGGGGGGACCCAGTACTTC
14	NA	TRBV6-5	TRBJ1-3	NA	CASTSTASGNTIYF	TGTGCCAGCACCTCGACAGCCTCTGGAAACACCATATATTTT
14	NA	TRBV6-5	TRBJ1-6	NA	CASSWGTPNSPLHF	TGTGCCAGCAGTTGGGGCACTCCAAATTCACCCCTCCACTTT
14	NA	TRBV7-9	TRBJ1-5	NA	CASSLGGASQPQHF	TGTGCCAGCAGCTTGGGGGGGGCGAGTCAGCCCCAGCATTTT
17	TRBD1	TRBV5-4	TRBJ2-6	NA	CASSSGQGKTGANVLTF	TGTGCCAGCAGCTCGGGACAGGGGAAAACTGGGGCCAACGTCCTGACTTTC
12	NA	TRBV6-5	TRBJ1-2	NA	CASSQGNYGYTF	TGTGCCAGCAGTCAGGGCAACTATGGCTACACCTTC
15	TRBD1	TRBV24-1	TRBJ2-3	NA	CATSDPGQATDTQYF	TGTGCCACCAGTGATCCGGGACAGGCCACAGATACGCAGTATTTT
15	NA	TRBV18	TRBJ1-1	NA	CASSPTGQGSAEAFF	TGTGCCAGCTCACCGACGGGGCAGGGGTCCGCTGAAGCTTTCTTT
13	NA	TRBV12-3/TRBV12-4	TRBJ1-4	NA	CASSPEGYEKLFF	TGTGCCAGCAGCCCCGAGGGCTATGAAAAACTGTTTTTT
15	NA	TRBV18	TRBJ2-5	NA	CASSPKRATQETQYF	TGTGCCAGCTCACCCAAGCGGGCCACTCAAGAGACCCAGTACTTC
14	NA	TRBV21-1	TRBJ2-2	NA	CASIMGGNTGELFF	TGTGCCAGCATCATGGGGGGAAACACCGGGGAGCTGTTTTTT
14	NA	TRBV7-9	TRBJ2-2	NA	CASSFGEWAGELFF	TGTGCCAGCAGCTTTGGGGAGTGGGCCGGGGAGCTGTTTTTT
14	NA	TRBV19	TRBJ1-2	NA	CATGGRDFSRTTLF	TGTGCCACCGGAGGACGGGACTTTTCAAGGACGACCCTCTTC